A selection of T cell receptor beta chains follows, all from one sample in a study of T cells after yellow fever vaccination. TCRdb itself ran the 5' RACE reads through MiXCR, one entry per CDR3 protein. This table holds roughly 400,000 distinct CDR3 sequences, under 20% found once. Source: PBMCs, taken before the yellow fever booster vaccination. Receptors were obtained from a man between 18 and 35 years old who received the YFV17D yellow fever vaccine. Both conserved end residues are part of each CDR3. The order of the fields is J gene, V gene, D gene, clone size, CDR3 DNA, CDR3 protein. The D gene is left open where the match is weak. The size field is filled for only some rows; it gives once, few, many or a size class.

j_call: TRBJ2-5; v_call: TRBV5-1; d_call: TRBD1; clone_size: few; cdr3_nt: TGCGCCAGCAGCTTGGGACAGGGGACGAGAGAGACCCAGTACTTC; cdr3_aa: CASSLGQGTRETQYF
j_call: TRBJ1-1; v_call: TRBV20-1; d_call: .; clone_size: .; cdr3_nt: TGCAGTGCTAGAGATCTTGGGACGGGGAACACTGAAGCTTTCTTT; cdr3_aa: CSARDLGTGNTEAFF
j_call: TRBJ2-4; v_call: TRBV12-3/TRBV12-4; d_call: .; clone_size: .; cdr3_nt: TGTGCCAGCGGATCTGGGGGATCAAACATTCAGTACTTC; cdr3_aa: CASGSGGSNIQYF
j_call: TRBJ2-7; v_call: TRBV6-2/TRBV6-3; d_call: TRBD1; clone_size: few; cdr3_nt: TGTGCCATCGGACAGGCCCTCTCCTACGAGCAGTACTTC; cdr3_aa: CAIGQALSYEQYF
j_call: TRBJ2-5; v_call: TRBV5-4; d_call: .; clone_size: few; cdr3_nt: TGTGCCAGCAAGACAGAAGGAGGGGAGACCCAGTACTTC; cdr3_aa: CASKTEGGETQYF
j_call: TRBJ1-3; v_call: TRBV5-4; d_call: .; clone_size: .; cdr3_nt: TGTGCCAGCAGCTTGCGTCCAGGAACCTCCTCTGGAAACACCATATATTTT; cdr3_aa: CASSLRPGTSSGNTIYF
j_call: TRBJ1-1; v_call: TRBV4-1; d_call: .; clone_size: many; cdr3_nt: TGCGCCAGCAGCCAAGACCCGGGGAGCTACACTGAAGCTTTCTTT; cdr3_aa: CASSQDPGSYTEAFF
j_call: TRBJ1-1; v_call: TRBV18; d_call: TRBD1; clone_size: .; cdr3_nt: TGTGCCAGCTCACCCTTCCCGGGACAGGGGCCGGGTGGAGCTTTCTTT; cdr3_aa: CASSPFPGQGPGGAFF
j_call: TRBJ2-5; v_call: TRBV24-1; d_call: .; clone_size: few; cdr3_nt: TGTGCCACCAGTACCCCAGCGGAGGAAGAGACCCAGTACTTC; cdr3_aa: CATSTPAEEETQYF
j_call: TRBJ1-1; v_call: TRBV29-1; d_call: .; clone_size: few; cdr3_nt: TGCAGCGTTGCAAGGGGCGTGAGGGCCAACACTGAAGCTTTCTTT; cdr3_aa: CSVARGVRANTEAFF
j_call: TRBJ2-5; v_call: TRBV5-1; d_call: .; clone_size: few; cdr3_nt: TGCGCCAGCAGCCGTGGGTGGGGGGAGACCCAGTACTTC; cdr3_aa: CASSRGWGETQYF
j_call: TRBJ2-2; v_call: TRBV3-1; d_call: .; clone_size: .; cdr3_nt: TGTGCCAGCAGCCTCCCGGGGGGCCCGAACACCGGGGAGCTGTTTTTT; cdr3_aa: CASSLPGGPNTGELFF
j_call: TRBJ2-2; v_call: TRBV20-1; d_call: .; clone_size: .; cdr3_nt: TGCAGTGCTAGGATTCCCGGTGTACCCGGGGAGCTGTTTTTT; cdr3_aa: CSARIPGVPGELFF
j_call: TRBJ1-6; v_call: TRBV7-2; d_call: .; clone_size: few; cdr3_nt: TGTGCCAGCAGCTCCCTTACCGGGACTGTTTACTCCTATAATTCACCCCTCCACTTT; cdr3_aa: CASSSLTGTVYSYNSPLHF
j_call: TRBJ1-3; v_call: TRBV12-3/TRBV12-4; d_call: .; clone_size: .; cdr3_nt: TGTGCCAGCAGTTTAGGGATCACTGGAAACACCATATATTTT; cdr3_aa: CASSLGITGNTIYF
j_call: TRBJ1-6; v_call: TRBV20-1; d_call: .; clone_size: .; cdr3_nt: TGCAGTGCTAGCGTGCCGGGAAATTCACCCCTCCACTTT; cdr3_aa: CSASVPGNSPLHF
j_call: TRBJ2-3; v_call: TRBV5-1; d_call: .; clone_size: .; cdr3_nt: TGCGCCAGCAGCACCAACTCGGGGGCGCGAGATACGCAGTATTTT; cdr3_aa: CASSTNSGARDTQYF
j_call: TRBJ1-1; v_call: TRBV7-2; d_call: .; clone_size: .; cdr3_nt: TGTGCCAGCAGCTTCTACGGGAACAGGGCTGAAGCTTTCTTT; cdr3_aa: CASSFYGNRAEAFF
j_call: TRBJ1-4; v_call: TRBV28; d_call: TRBD1; clone_size: .; cdr3_nt: TGTGCCAGCAGTCGCAGGGGGCAAGTGGAAAAACTGTTTTTT; cdr3_aa: CASSRRGQVEKLFF
j_call: TRBJ1-2; v_call: TRBV27; d_call: TRBD1; clone_size: few; cdr3_nt: TGTGCCAGCAGTTTAGATTGGGACAGGGGGCACTATGGCTACACCTTC; cdr3_aa: CASSLDWDRGHYGYTF
j_call: TRBJ1-2; v_call: TRBV5-1; d_call: .; clone_size: few; cdr3_nt: TGCGCCAGCAGCTCACCGGGACTGATTACGGGCTACACCTTC; cdr3_aa: CASSSPGLITGYTF
j_call: TRBJ2-1; v_call: TRBV6-2/TRBV6-3; d_call: .; clone_size: few; cdr3_nt: TGTGCCAGCAGCCCACAGGTTTTTGAGCAGTTCTTC; cdr3_aa: CASSPQVFEQFF
j_call: TRBJ2-2; v_call: TRBV30; d_call: TRBD1; clone_size: .; cdr3_nt: TGTGCCTGGGGACAGGGGATAGAATTCGGGGAGCTGTTTTTT; cdr3_aa: CAWGQGIEFGELFF
j_call: TRBJ1-6; v_call: TRBV20-1; d_call: TRBD1; clone_size: .; cdr3_nt: TGCAGTGCAGGGCCGGGACAGGGGGCTTCACCCCTCCACTTT; cdr3_aa: CSAGPGQGASPLHF
j_call: TRBJ1-2; v_call: TRBV29-1; d_call: TRBD1; clone_size: .; cdr3_nt: TGCAGCGTTCTATTTGGACAGGGGCCGACCTACTATGGCTACACCTTC; cdr3_aa: CSVLFGQGPTYYGYTF
j_call: TRBJ1-4; v_call: TRBV21-1; d_call: .; clone_size: few; cdr3_nt: TGTGCCAGCAGCAAGTTTGTCAGGACAGGGAGTGGTGAAAAACTGTTTTTT; cdr3_aa: CASSKFVRTGSGEKLFF
j_call: TRBJ1-2; v_call: TRBV30; d_call: TRBD1; clone_size: .; cdr3_nt: TGTGCCTGGAGTGTACAGGGGGCGAGGAATGGCTACACCTTC; cdr3_aa: CAWSVQGARNGYTF
j_call: TRBJ2-2; v_call: TRBV4-1; d_call: .; clone_size: .; cdr3_nt: TGCGCCAGCAGCCAAGATTCGCGGGTAGGGGGGCACACCGGGGAGCTGTTTTTT; cdr3_aa: CASSQDSRVGGHTGELFF
j_call: TRBJ2-7; v_call: TRBV30; d_call: .; clone_size: .; cdr3_nt: TGTGTGGGTACTAGGTTGAACTACGAGCAGTACTTC; cdr3_aa: CVGTRLNYEQYF
j_call: TRBJ2-7; v_call: TRBV29-1; d_call: TRBD1; clone_size: many; cdr3_nt: TGCAGCGTCGCCGGGACAGGGCATACCTACGAGCAGTACTTC; cdr3_aa: CSVAGTGHTYEQYF